This T cell receptor beta chain came from a study of cytomegalovirus exposure and HLA in healthy donors. Overall study findings and caveats: Reports indicate that TCR beta sequences accurately predicted the HLA-A and HLA-B alleles of most subjects.

The PCR had 60 Vbeta and 13 Jbeta primers. The data were produced by immunoSEQ multiplex PCR, yet TCRdb's version contains in-frame clones alone and is incomplete. The sample table includes about 130,000 clones. In regard to this clone: Its antigen is unidentified.

What was sequenced was PBMCs. This TCR came from a man younger than 35 in good health and CMV-seronegative.

The CDR3 bases are TGTGCCAGCAGCCCCCTCGGACAGCCGAACTATGGCTACACCTTC. The encoded protein is CASSPLGQPNYGYTF. This chain links TRBV7-8 with TRBJ1-2; D is possibly TRBD1 (6 bases). V was trimmed by 5 bases and J by 2 bases, leaving 15 bases between them. CDR3 size: 15 residues. Per the germline V gene, CDR1 is SGHVS and CDR2 is FQNEAQ.